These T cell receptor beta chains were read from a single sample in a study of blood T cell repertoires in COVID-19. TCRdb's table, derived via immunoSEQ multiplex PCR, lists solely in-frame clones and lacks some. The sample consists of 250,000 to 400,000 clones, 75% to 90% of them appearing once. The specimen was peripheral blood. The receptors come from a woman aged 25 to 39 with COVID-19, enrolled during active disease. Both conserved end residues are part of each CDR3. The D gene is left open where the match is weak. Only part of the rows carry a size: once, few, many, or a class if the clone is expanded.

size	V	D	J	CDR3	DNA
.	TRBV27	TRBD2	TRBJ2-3	CASSLLGTSGVHF	TGTGCCAGCAGTTTACTTGGGACTAGCGGCGTGCATTTT
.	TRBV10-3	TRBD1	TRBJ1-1	CAISQGAYTEAFF	TGTGCCATCAGTCAGGGGGCTTACACTGAAGCTTTCTTT
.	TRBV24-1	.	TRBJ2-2	CATSDTRQNTGELFF	TGTGCCACCAGTGATACCCGACAGAACACCGGGGAGCTGTTTTTT
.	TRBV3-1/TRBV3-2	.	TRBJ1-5	CASSRQDQPQHF	TGTGCCAGCAGCCGACAGGATCAGCCCCAGCATTTT
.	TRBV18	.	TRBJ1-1	CASSPRSGEEAFF	TGTGCCAGCTCACCACGATCAGGGGAGGAAGCTTTCTTT
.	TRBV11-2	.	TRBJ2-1	CASSLALDLHNEQFF	TGTGCCAGCAGCTTAGCTCTGGACTTACACAATGAGCAGTTCTTC
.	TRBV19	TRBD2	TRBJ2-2	CASSPGGTGELFF	TGTGCCAGTAGTCCGGGAGGCACCGGGGAGCTGTTTTTT
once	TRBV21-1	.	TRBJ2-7	CASSKSGKHYEQYF	TGTGCCAGCAGCAAGTCCGGGAAACACTACGAGCAGTACTTC
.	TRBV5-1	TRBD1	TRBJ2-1	CASSSQGAGNEQFF	TGCGCCAGCAGCTCACAGGGGGCAGGCAATGAGCAGTTCTTC
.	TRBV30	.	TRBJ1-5	CAWSVGRGNQPQHF	TGTGCCTGGAGTGTAGGCAGGGGCAATCAGCCCCAGCATTTT
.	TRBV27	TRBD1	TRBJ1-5	CASSPGQGAGQPQHF	TGTGCCAGCAGTCCGGGACAGGGGGCCGGGCAGCCCCAGCATTTT